This TCR beta chain was recorded in a study of T-cell reconstitution after alpha-beta-depleted transplantation in children. A note on this clonotype: Its antigen is still unknown.

Per the germline V gene, CDR1 is ENHRY and CDR2 is SYGVKD. The CDR3 consists of 17 residues. Germline trimming cut 6 bases from V and 6 bases from J; bases unmatched to any gene: 17. Preparing the TCRbeta library involved the use of unique molecular identifiers. Using its own MiXCR run on the PCR reads, TCRdb lists one record per CDR3 protein. The table lists about 980,000 distinct CDR3 sequences, less than 30% of them singletons. General observations from the study: One year post-transplant, T-cell counts and diversity were largely derived from T cells produced anew.

The rearrangement links TRBV10-3 to TRBJ2-3; 8 bases map to TRBD2. The sequences come from PBMCs, mostly from graft donor cells, collected 360 days after TCRalphabeta/CD19-depleted stem cell transplant. This TCR was sampled from a boy younger than two who had a stem cell transplant for SCID, so the T cells may come from the graft donor. CDR3 nucleotide sequence: TGTGCCATCAGCTTTTCAATCATAGCGGGGCGAGGGGATACGCAGTATTTT. It is translated as CAISFSIIAGRGDTQYF.